The rows below give T cell receptor beta chains drawn from one sample of a study of blood T cell repertoires in COVID-19. Using immunoSEQ multiplex PCR, the repertoire was profiled, and TCRdb retains in-frame clones only, with some absent. Of about 300,000 clones in the sample, around 89% were seen once. The sample was PBMCs or T cells enriched from blood (not recorded which). Every receptor here comes from a woman younger than 30 with acute COVID-19. Each CDR3 is given with its conserved first and last residue. Each record gives: CDR3 DNA, CDR3 protein, J gene, clone size, V gene, D gene. D genes are given only for firm matches. Clone sizes are given selectively: once, few, many, or a class where the clone is expanded.

CDR3 DNA: TGTGCCACCAGTGGGCTGGGCGGACTAGGGTTCTACAATGAGCAGTTCTTC; CDR3 protein: CATSGLGGLGFYNEQFF; J gene: TRBJ2-1; clone size: .; V gene: TRBV24-1; D gene: TRBD2
CDR3 DNA: TGTGCCAGCAGCTTAAGGGGACAGGATGGCTACACCTTC; CDR3 protein: CASSLRGQDGYTF; J gene: TRBJ1-2; clone size: .; V gene: TRBV11-3; D gene: TRBD1
CDR3 DNA: TGTGCCAGTAGTAGGGGACTAGCGGGAGTCGAGCAGTACTTC; CDR3 protein: CASSRGLAGVEQYF; J gene: TRBJ2-7; clone size: .; V gene: TRBV19; D gene: TRBD2
CDR3 DNA: TGCGCCAGCAGCCAGGACCGAGTAGGGGGCGAGCAGTACTTC; CDR3 protein: CASSQDRVGGEQYF; J gene: TRBJ2-7; clone size: .; V gene: TRBV4-1; D gene: .
CDR3 DNA: TGCGCCAGCAGGGACAGGGTTGGGAATTCACCCCTCCACTTT; CDR3 protein: CASRDRVGNSPLHF; J gene: TRBJ1-6; clone size: .; V gene: TRBV5-1; D gene: TRBD1
CDR3 DNA: TGTGCCACCGCCGGAGGGAGCTCCTACGAGCAGTACTTC; CDR3 protein: CATAGGSSYEQYF; J gene: TRBJ2-7; clone size: .; V gene: TRBV27; D gene: .
CDR3 DNA: TGCGCCAGCAGCCAAGTTGAGGGGGTGAGGACTGAAGCTTTCTTT; CDR3 protein: CASSQVEGVRTEAFF; J gene: TRBJ1-1; clone size: .; V gene: TRBV4-1; D gene: .
CDR3 DNA: TGTGCCAGCAGGACAGAGTATGGCTACACCTTC; CDR3 protein: CASRTEYGYTF; J gene: TRBJ1-2; clone size: once; V gene: TRBV2; D gene: .
CDR3 DNA: TGTGCCAGCAGCCCACGGACAGACTATGGCTACACCTTC; CDR3 protein: CASSPRTDYGYTF; J gene: TRBJ1-2; clone size: once; V gene: TRBV3-1/TRBV3-2; D gene: .
CDR3 DNA: TGTGCCAGCAGCGTAGCTGGGGTTAGCGGGAGCTACGAGCAGTACTTC; CDR3 protein: CASSVAGVSGSYEQYF; J gene: TRBJ2-7; clone size: .; V gene: TRBV9; D gene: TRBD2
CDR3 DNA: TGTGCCAGCATGGGGGGTCCTGGAAACACCATATATTTT; CDR3 protein: CASMGGPGNTIYF; J gene: TRBJ1-3; clone size: .; V gene: TRBV2; D gene: .
CDR3 DNA: TGTGCCAGCAGCGTAGGAGAGGCTAACACCATATATTTT; CDR3 protein: CASSVGEANTIYF; J gene: TRBJ1-3; clone size: .; V gene: TRBV9; D gene: .
CDR3 DNA: TGTGCCAGCAGCGTAGATGACAGGGGAGGTTCTGGGGCCAACGTCCTGACTTTC; CDR3 protein: CASSVDDRGGSGANVLTF; J gene: TRBJ2-6; clone size: .; V gene: TRBV9; D gene: TRBD1
CDR3 DNA: TGTGCCAGTAGTTTCCAACTCGGGAATAGCAATCAGCCCCAGCATTTT; CDR3 protein: CASSFQLGNSNQPQHF; J gene: TRBJ1-5; clone size: .; V gene: TRBV19; D gene: .
CDR3 DNA: TGCAGCGTTGATTGGCCGATCAACAATGAGCAGTTCTTC; CDR3 protein: CSVDWPINNEQFF; J gene: TRBJ2-1; clone size: once; V gene: TRBV29-1; D gene: .
CDR3 DNA: TGTGCCAGCAGTTACCGCGGCCAGGGGACAGCCAACGTCCTGACTTTC; CDR3 protein: CASSYRGQGTANVLTF; J gene: TRBJ2-6; clone size: .; V gene: TRBV6-5; D gene: .
CDR3 DNA: TGTGCCAGCAGCTGGGACAGCAACAATGAGCAGTTCTTC; CDR3 protein: CASSWDSNNEQFF; J gene: TRBJ2-1; clone size: .; V gene: TRBV7-2; D gene: TRBD1